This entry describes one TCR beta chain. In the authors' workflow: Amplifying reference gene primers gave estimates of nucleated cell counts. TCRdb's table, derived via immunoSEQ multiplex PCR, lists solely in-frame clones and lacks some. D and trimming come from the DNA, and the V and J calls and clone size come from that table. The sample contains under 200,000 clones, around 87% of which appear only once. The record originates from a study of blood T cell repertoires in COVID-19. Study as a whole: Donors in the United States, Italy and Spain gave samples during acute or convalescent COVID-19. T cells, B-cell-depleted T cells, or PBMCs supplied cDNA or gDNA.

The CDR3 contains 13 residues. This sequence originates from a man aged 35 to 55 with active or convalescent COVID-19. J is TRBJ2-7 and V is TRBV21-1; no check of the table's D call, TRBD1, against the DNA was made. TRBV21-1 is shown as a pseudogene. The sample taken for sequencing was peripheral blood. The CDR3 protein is CAGTGALSYEQYF. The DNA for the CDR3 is TGTGCCGGGACAGGGGCCCTTTCCTACGAGCAGTACTTC.